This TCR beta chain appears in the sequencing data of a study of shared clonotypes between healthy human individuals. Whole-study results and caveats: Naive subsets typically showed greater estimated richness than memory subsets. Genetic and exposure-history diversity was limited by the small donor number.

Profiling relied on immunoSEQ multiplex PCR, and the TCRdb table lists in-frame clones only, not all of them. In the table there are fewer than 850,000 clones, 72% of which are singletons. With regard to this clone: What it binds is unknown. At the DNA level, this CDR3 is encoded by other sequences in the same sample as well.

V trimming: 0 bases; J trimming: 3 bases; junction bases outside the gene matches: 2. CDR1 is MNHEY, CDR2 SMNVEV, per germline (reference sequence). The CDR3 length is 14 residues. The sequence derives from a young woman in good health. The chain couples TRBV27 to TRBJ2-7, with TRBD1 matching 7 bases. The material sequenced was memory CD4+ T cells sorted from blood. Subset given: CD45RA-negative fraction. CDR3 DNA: TGTGCCAGCAGTTTATCCCGGGACAGCTACGAGCAGTACTTC. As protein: CASSLSRDSYEQYF.